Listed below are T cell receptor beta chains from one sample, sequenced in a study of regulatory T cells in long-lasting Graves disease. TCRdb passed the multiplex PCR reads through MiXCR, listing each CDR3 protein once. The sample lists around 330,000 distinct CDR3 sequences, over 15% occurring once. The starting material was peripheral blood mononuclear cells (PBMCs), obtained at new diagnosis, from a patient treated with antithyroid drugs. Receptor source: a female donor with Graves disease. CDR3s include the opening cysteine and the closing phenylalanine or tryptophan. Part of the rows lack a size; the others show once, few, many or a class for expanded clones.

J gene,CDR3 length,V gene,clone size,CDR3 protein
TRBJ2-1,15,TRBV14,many,CASSQGGRLYNEQFF
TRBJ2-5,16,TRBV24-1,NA,CATSDFGPGARETQYF
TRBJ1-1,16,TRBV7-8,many,CASSLSRQGRNTEAFF
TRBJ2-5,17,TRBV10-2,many,CASSESEGGSGSETQYF
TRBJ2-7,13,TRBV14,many,CASSPPGSYEQYF
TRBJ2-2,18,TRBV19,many,CASSNFLAGTGNTGELFF
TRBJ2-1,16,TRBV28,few,CASSLSNAGARDEQFF
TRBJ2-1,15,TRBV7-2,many,CASSLAGAPGNEQFF
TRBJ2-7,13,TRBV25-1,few,CASSALPNYEQYF
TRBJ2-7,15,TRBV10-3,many,CAISEGQGSTYEQYF
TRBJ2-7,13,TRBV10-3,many,CASNPGVGYEQYF
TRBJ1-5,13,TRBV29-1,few,CSVGGQGNQPQHF
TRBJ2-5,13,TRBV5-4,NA,CASSSPGGETQYF
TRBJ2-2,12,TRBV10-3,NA,CAILSNTGELFF
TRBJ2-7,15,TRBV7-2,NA,CASSLEQASSYEQYF
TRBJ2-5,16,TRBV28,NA,CASSLRFERYQETQYF
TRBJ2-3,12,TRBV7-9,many,CASSADRGRRYF
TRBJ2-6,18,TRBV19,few,CASSILGGSPSGANVLTF
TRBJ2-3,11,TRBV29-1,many,CSVVGTDTQYF
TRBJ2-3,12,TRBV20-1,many,CSASVVADTQYF
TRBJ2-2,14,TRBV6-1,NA,CASSEGGGAGELFF
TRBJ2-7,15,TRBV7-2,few,CASSLVPGSYYEQYF
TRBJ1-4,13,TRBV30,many,CAWQRQGGEKLFF
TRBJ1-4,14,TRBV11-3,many,CASSLGRINEKLFF
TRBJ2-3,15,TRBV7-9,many,CASSPGTRITDTQYF
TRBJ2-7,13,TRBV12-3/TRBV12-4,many,CASSGTGGYEQYF
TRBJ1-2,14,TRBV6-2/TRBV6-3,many,CASSYSGGLYGYTF
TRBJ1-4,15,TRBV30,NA,CAWSAGGRPNAELFF
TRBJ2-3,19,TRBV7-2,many,CASSLGQLTSTLYTDTQYF
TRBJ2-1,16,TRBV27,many,CASSPPGRRAYNEQFF
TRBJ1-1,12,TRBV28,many,CASSLIGDEAFF
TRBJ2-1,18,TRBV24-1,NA,CATSDVLAGEGPTNEQFF
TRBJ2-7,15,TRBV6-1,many,CASQGGTQSSYEQYF
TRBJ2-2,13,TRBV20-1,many,CSAWDSNTGELFF
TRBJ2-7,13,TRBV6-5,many,CASSYDSGPEQYF